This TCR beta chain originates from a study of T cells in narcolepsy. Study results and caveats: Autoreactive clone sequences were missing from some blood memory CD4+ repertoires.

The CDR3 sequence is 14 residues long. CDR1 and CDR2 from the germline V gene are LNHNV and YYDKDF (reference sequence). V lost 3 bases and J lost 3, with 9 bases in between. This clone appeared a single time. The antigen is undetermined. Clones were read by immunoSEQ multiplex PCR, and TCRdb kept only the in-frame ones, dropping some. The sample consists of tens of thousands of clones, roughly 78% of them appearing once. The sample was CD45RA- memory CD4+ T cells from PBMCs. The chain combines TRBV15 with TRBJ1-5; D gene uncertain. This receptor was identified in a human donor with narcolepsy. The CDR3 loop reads CATSSHGNNQPQHF. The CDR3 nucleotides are TGTGCCACCAGCAGCCACGGGAACAATCAGCCCCAGCATTTT.